This T cell receptor (beta chain) was identified during a study of blood T cell repertoires in COVID-19. From germline, CDR1 is SGHVS and CDR2 FQNEAQ. V lost 5 bases and J lost 0; bases outside the gene matches: 7. CDR3 length: 16 residues. The protocol was immunoSEQ multiplex PCR, while the TCRdb copy is restricted to in-frame clones and leaves out a portion. Among around 390,000 clones, approximately 90% were seen once, and the ten largest hold approximately 9.3%. The sequencing input was PBMCs or T cells enriched from blood (not recorded which). The origin of this receptor is a woman in her 50s who had recovered from COVID-19. This chain joins TRBV7-8 and TRBJ1-1, with 9 positions matching TRBD1. CDR3 nucleotides: TGTGCCAGCAGCAAAGTCGACAGGGGGATGAACACTGAAGCTTTCTTT. As protein: CASSKVDRGMNTEAFF.